Listed here are 14 T cell receptor beta chains from one sample, sequenced in a study of monozygotic twins with inflammatory bowel disease. TCRdb re-called the 5' RACE reads and catalogs CDR3 proteins one per entry, DNA excluded. The sample data list 150,000 to 200,000 distinct CDR3 sequences. The specimen was blood. These receptors all stem from a human donor with ulcerative colitis or Crohn's disease, or a healthy co-twin of an affected twin (not recorded which).

This chain joins TRBV29-1 and TRBJ2-7; TCRdb indicates TRBD1, and absent DNA this call remains unverified. The V gene's germline CDR1 is SQVTM and CDR2 ANQGSEA. The length of the CDR3 is 12 residues. CDR3: CSVAGTGYEQYF.

CDR3 in amino acids: CASSLVRDWAYEQYF. The J gene is TRBJ2-7, the V gene TRBV28; with no DNA, the TCRdb D assignment of TRBD1 cannot be verified. The CDR3 covers 15 residues. The germline CDR1 and CDR2 sequences are MDHEN and SYDVKM. Complete variable domain (other parts from reference TRBV28 and TRBJ2-7): DVKVTQSSRYLVKRTGEKVFLECVQDMDHENMFWYRQDPGLGLRLIYFSYDVKMKEKGDIPEGYSVSREKKERFSLILESASTNQTSMYLCASSLVRDWAYEQYFGPGTRLTVT.

The rearrangement uses TRBV6-5 and TRBJ1-1; no DNA is available, so the TRBD1 call from TCRdb remains unchecked. The CDR3 spans 15 residues. Per germline, CDR1 MNHEY and CDR2 SVGAGI. CDR3 residues: CASSYSPGMNTEAFF.

This chain uses TRBV5-1 with TRBJ2-6; TCRdb gives TRBD1 as the D gene, but with no DNA this cannot be confirmed. This CDR3 region has 16 residues. Germline V CDR1 and CDR2: SGHRS, YFSETQ. The CDR3 loop is CASSTGHYSGANVLTF.

The V call is TRBV20-1, the J call TRBJ2-1. The CDR3 is 15 amino acids. The germline gives CDR1 DFQATT, CDR2 SNEGSKA (reference sequence). The CDR3: CSARVHRDSYNEQFF.

The CDR3 spells CSARDLGRMNTEAFF. The J gene is TRBJ1-1, the V gene TRBV20-1. The CDR3 contains 15 residues. CDR1 is DFQATT, CDR2 SNEGSKA, per germline (reference sequence).

This chain joins TRBV5-1 and TRBJ1-2; TCRdb names TRBD1, which stays unverified in the absence of DNA. Looked up from germline, CDR1 is SGHRS and CDR2 is YFSETQ. The CDR3 has 17 amino acids. CDR3 amino acids: CASSLPNNRQGAAGYTF. The whole variable domain, remainder taken from reference TRBV5-1 and TRBJ1-2, is KAGVTQTPRYLIKTRGQQVTLSCSPISGHRSVSWYQQTPGQGLQFLFEYFSETQRNKGNFPGRFSGRQFSNSRSEMNVSTLELGDSALYLCASSLPNNRQGAAGYTFGSGTRLTVV.

V gene TRBV5-1 combines with J gene TRBJ1-5; without DNA, the TCRdb call of TRBD1 cannot be checked. Germline CDR1 SGHRS, CDR2 YFSETQ. The CDR3 extends over 14 amino acids. CDR3 region: CASSPGTADQPQHF.

The V call is TRBV6-1, the J call TRBJ2-1; the D gene TCRdb calls, TRBD1, cannot be checked with no DNA. The CDR3 loop spans 15 amino acids. Germline V lookup: CDR1 MNHNS, CDR2 SASEGT. CDR3 loop: CASTLEAGVNNEQFF.

The V call is TRBV5-1, the J call TRBJ2-7; TCRdb's D gene call, TRBD1, goes unchecked for lack of DNA. This CDR3 region has 12 residues. Germline CDR1 SGHRS, CDR2 YFSETQ. This CDR3 reads CASGRGNYEQYF.

The chain joins TRBV9 to TRBJ2-4; as DNA is missing, the TRBD2 call by TCRdb cannot be tested. The germline gives CDR1 SGDLS, CDR2 YYNGEE. The CDR3 loop spans 14 amino acids. This CDR3 reads CASSAREGGDIQYF.

The rearrangement uses TRBV5-4 and TRBJ1-1; TCRdb designates TRBD1, a call that cannot be tested without DNA. Germline-derived CDR1 and CDR2 are SGHNT and YYREEE (reference sequence). The CDR3 length is 20 residues. CDR3 in amino acids: CASSLRGTPGSGGPNTEAFF.

The chain combines TRBV19 with TRBJ2-1; checking the TCRdb D call of TRBD1 is not possible without DNA. This CDR3 has 15 amino acids. Germline V gene lookup returns CDR1 LNHDA and CDR2 SQIVND (reference sequence). This CDR3 reads CASTDSPSSYNEQFF. Variable domain in full (rest from reference TRBV19 and TRBJ2-1): DGGITQSPKYLFRKEGQNVTLSCEQNLNHDAMYWYRQDPGQGLRLIYYSQIVNDFQKGDIAEGYSVSREKKESFPLTVTSAQKNPTAFYLCASTDSPSSYNEQFFGPGTRLTVL.

The genes are TRBV28 and TRBJ1-1. The CDR3 spans 14 residues. The V gene's germline CDR1 is MDHEN and CDR2 SYDVKM. CDR3: CASSLFPKNTEAFF.